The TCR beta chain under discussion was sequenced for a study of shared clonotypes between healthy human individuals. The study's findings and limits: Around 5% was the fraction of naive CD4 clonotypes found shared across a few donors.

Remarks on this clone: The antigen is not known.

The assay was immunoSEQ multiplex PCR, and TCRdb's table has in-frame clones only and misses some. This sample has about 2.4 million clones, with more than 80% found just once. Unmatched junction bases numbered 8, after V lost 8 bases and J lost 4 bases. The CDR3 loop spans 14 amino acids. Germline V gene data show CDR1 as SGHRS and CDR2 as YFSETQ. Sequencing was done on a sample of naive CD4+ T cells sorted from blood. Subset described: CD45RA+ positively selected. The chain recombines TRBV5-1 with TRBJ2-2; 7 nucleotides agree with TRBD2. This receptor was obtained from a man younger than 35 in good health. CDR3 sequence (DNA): TGCGCCAGTAACCGGGACTATAGCACCGGGGAGCTGTTTTTT. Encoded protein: CASNRDYSTGELFF. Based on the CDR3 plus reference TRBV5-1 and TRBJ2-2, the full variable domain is KAGVTQTPRYLIKTRGQQVTLSCSPISGHRSVSWYQQTPGQGLQFLFEYFSETQRNKGNFPGRFSGRQFSNSRSEMNVSTLELGDSALYLCASNRDYSTGELFFGEGSRLTVL.